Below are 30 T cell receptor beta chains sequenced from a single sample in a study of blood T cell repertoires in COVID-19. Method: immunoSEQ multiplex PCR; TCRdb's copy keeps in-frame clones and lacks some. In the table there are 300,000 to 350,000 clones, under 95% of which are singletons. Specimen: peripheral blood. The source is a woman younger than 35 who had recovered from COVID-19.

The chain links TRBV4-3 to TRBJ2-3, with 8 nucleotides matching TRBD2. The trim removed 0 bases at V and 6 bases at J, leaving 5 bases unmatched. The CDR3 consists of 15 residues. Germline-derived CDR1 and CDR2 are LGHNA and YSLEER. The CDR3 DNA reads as TGCGCCAGCAGCCAAGAACCAGCGGGAGAGGATACGCAGTATTTT. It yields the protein CASSQEPAGEDTQYF.

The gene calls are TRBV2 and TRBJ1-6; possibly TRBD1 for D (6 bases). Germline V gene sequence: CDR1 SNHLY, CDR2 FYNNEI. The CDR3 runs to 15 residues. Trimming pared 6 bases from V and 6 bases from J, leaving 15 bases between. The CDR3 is CASRKFGTLNSPLHF. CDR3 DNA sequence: TGTGCCAGCAGAAAATTCGGGACACTTAATTCACCCCTCCACTTT.

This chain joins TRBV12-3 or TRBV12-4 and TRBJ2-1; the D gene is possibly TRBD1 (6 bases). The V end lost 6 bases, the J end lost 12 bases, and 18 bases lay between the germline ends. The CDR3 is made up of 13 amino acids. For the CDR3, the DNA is TGTGCCAGCAGGGCATGGACAGCCTTCGGGCAGTTCTTC. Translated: CASRAWTAFGQFF.

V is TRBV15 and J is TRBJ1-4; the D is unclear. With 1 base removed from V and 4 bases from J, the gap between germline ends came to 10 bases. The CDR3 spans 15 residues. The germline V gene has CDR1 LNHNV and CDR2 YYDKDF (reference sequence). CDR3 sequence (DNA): TGTGCCACCAGCAGAGCGGGTCAGCTTAATGAAAAACTGTTTTTT. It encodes CATSRAGQLNEKLFF.

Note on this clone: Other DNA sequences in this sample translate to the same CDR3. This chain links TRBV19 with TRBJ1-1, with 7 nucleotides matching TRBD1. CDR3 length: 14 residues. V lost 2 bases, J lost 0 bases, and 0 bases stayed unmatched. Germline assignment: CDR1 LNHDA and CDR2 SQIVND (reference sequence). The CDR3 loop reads CASSITGVNTEAFF. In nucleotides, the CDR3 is TGTGCCAGTAGTATAACAGGGGTGAACACTGAAGCTTTCTTT.

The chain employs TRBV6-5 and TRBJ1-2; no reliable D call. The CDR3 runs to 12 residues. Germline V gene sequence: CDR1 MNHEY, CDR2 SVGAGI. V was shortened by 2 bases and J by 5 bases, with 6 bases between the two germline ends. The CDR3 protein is CASSYAGYGYTF. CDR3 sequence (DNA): TGTGCCAGCAGTTACGCGGGTTATGGCTACACCTTC.

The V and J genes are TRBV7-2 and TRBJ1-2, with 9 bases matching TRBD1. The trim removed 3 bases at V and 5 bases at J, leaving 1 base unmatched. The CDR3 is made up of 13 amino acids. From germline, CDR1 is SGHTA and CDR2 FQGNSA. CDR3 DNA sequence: TGTGCCAGCAGCTTGACAGGGGGTTATGGCTACACCTTC. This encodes CASSLTGGYGYTF.

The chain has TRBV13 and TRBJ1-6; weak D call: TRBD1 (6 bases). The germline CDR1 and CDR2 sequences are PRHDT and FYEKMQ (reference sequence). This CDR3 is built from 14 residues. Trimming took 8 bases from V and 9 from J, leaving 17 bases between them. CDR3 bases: TGTGCCAGCTCTGCGGGGGGGGCTGGTTCACCCCTCCACTTT. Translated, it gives CASSAGGAGSPLHF.

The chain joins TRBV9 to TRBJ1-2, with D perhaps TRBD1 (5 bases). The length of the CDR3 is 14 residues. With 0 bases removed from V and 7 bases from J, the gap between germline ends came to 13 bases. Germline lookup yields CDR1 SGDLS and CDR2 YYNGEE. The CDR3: CASSVAGSGRGYTF. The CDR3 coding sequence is TGTGCCAGCAGCGTAGCTGGGTCAGGGCGTGGCTACACCTTC.

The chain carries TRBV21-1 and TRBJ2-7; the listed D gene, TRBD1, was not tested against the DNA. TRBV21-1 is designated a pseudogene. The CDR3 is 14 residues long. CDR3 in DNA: TGTGCCAGCAGCAACCGTTCTGGGCCGCGCGAGCAGTACGTC. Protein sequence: CASSNRSGPREQYV.

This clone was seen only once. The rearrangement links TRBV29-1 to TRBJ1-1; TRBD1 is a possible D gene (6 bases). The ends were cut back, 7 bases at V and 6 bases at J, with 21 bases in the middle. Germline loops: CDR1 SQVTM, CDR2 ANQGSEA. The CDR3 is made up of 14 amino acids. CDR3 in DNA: TGCAGCGCCAACCCCGGACCAGGGGTCGCTGAAGCTTTCTTT. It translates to CSANPGPGVAEAFF. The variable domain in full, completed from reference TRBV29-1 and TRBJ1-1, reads SAVISQKPSRDICQRGTSLTIQCQVDSQVTMMFWYRQQPGQSLTLIATANQGSEATYESGFVIDKFPISRPNLTFSTLTVSNMSPEDSSIYLCSANPGPGVAEAFFGQGTRLTVV.

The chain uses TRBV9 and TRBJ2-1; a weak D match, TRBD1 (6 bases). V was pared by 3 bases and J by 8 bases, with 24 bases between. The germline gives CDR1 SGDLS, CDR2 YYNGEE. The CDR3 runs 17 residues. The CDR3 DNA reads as TGTGCCAGCAGCGAGAGAGTGGGGGCCAGGCCTATGGATGAGCAGTTCTTC. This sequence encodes CASSERVGARPMDEQFF.

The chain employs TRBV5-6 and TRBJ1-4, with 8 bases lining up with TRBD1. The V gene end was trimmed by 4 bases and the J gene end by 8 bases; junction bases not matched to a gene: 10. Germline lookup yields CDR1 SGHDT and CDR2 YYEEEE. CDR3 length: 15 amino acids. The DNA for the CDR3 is TGTGCCAGCAGCCAACCCAGGGGGCGGCGAGAAAAACTGTTTTTT. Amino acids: CASSQPRGRREKLFF.

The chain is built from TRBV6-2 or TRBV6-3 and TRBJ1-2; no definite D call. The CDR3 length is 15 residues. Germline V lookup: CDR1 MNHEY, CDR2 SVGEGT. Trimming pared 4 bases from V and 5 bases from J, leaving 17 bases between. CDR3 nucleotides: TGTGCCAGCAGTTCCCTCCTTGGCCGGAGGTATGGCTACACCTTC. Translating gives CASSSLLGRRYGYTF.

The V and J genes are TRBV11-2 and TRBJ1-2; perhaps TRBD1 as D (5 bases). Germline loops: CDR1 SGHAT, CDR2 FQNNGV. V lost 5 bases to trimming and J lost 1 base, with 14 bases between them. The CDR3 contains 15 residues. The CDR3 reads CASSPRQSNNYGYTF. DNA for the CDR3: TGTGCCAGCAGCCCACGACAGAGCAATAACTATGGCTACACCTTC.

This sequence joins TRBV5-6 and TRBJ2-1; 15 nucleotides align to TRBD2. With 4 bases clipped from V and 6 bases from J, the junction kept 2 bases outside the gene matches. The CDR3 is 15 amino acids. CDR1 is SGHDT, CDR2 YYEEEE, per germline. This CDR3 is CASSMGLAGGNEQFF. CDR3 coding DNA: TGTGCCAGCAGCATGGGACTAGCGGGAGGCAATGAGCAGTTCTTC.

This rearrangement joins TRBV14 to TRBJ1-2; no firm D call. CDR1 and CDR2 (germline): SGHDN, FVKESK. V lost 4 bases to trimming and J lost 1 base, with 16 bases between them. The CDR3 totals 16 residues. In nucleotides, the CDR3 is TGTGCCAGCAGCCCACATAATTCGATCCATAACTATGGCTACACCTTC. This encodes CASSPHNSIHNYGYTF.

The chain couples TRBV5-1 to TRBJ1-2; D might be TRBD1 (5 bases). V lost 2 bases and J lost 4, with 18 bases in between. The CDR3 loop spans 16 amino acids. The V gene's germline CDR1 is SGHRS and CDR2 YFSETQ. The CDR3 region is CASSFGGGGGGYGYTF. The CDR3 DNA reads TGCGCCAGCAGCTTCGGCGGCGGGGGAGGTGGCTATGGCTACACCTTC. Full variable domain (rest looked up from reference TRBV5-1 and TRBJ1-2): KAGVTQTPRYLIKTRGQQVTLSCSPISGHRSVSWYQQTPGQGLQFLFEYFSETQRNKGNFPGRFSGRQFSNSRSEMNVSTLELGDSALYLCASSFGGGGGGYGYTFGSGTRLTVV.

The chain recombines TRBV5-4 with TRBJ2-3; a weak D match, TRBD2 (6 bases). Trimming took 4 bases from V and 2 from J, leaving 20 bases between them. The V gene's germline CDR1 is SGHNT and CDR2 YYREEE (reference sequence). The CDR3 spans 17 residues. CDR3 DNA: TGTGCCAGCAGCATGGAAGCGAGCGGGTATTCCACAGATACGCAGTATTTT. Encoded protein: CASSMEASGYSTDTQYF.

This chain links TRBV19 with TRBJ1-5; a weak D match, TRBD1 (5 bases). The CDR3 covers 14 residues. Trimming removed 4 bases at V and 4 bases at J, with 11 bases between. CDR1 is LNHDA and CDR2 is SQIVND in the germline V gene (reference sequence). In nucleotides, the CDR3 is TGTGCCAGTAGTACGCGGACATTGAATCAGCCCCAGCATTTT. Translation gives CASSTRTLNQPQHF. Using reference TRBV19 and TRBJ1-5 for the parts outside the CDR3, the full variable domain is DGGITQSPKYLFRKEGQNVTLSCEQNLNHDAMYWYRQDPGQGLRLIYYSQIVNDFQKGDIAEGYSVSREKKESFPLTVTSAQKNPTAFYLCASSTRTLNQPQHFGDGTRLSIL.

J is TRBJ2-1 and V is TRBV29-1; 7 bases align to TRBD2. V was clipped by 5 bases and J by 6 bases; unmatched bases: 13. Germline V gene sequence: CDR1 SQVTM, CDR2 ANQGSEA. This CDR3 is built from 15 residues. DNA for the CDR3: TGCAGCGTTATGCGTGGGGCGGGAGTCCTCAATGAGCAGTTCTTC. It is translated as CSVMRGAGVLNEQFF.

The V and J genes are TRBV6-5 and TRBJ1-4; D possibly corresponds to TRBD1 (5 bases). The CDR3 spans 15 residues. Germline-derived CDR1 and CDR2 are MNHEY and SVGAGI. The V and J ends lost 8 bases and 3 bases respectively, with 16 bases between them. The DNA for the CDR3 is TGTGCCAGCGGGTGGGGGGGGACGGCTAATGAAAAACTGTTTTTT. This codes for CASGWGGTANEKLFF.

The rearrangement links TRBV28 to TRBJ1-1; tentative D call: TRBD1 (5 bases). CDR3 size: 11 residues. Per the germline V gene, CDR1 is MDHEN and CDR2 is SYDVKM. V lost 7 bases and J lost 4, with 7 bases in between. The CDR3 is CASTGGTEAFF. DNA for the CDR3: TGTGCCAGCACGGGGGGCACTGAAGCTTTCTTT.

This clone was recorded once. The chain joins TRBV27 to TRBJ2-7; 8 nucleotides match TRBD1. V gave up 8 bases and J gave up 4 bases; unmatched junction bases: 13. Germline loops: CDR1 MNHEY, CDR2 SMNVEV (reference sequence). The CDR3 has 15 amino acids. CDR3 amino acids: CASAKPGQDPYEQYV. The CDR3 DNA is TGTGCCAGCGCTAAACCGGGACAGGACCCTTACGAGCAGTACGTC.

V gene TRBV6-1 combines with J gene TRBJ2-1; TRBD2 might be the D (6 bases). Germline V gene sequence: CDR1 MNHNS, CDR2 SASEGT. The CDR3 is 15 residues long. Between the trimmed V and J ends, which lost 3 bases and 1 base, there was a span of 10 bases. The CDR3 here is CASSDLAGSYNEQFF. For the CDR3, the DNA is TGTGCCAGCAGTGATCTCGCGGGGTCCTACAATGAGCAGTTCTTC.

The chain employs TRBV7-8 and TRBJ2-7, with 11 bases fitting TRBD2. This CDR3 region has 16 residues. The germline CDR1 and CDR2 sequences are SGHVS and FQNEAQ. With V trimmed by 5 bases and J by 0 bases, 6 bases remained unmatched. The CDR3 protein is CASSGRGTSGSYEQYV. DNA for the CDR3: TGTGCCAGCAGCGGAAGAGGGACTAGCGGCTCCTACGAGCAGTACGTC.

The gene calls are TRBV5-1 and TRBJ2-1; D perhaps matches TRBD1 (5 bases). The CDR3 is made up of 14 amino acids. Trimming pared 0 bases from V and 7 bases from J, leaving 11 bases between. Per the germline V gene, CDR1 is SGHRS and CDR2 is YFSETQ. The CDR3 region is CASSLAVGANEQFF. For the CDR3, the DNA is TGCGCCAGCAGCTTGGCCGTAGGGGCTAATGAGCAGTTCTTC. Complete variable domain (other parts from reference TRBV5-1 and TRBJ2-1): KAGVTQTPRYLIKTRGQQVTLSCSPISGHRSVSWYQQTPGQGLQFLFEYFSETQRNKGNFPGRFSGRQFSNSRSEMNVSTLELGDSALYLCASSLAVGANEQFFGPGTRLTVL.

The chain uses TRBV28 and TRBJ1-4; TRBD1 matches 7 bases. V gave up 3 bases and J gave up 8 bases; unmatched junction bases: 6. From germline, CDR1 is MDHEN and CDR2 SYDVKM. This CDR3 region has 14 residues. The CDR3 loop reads CASSLTGSGEKLFF. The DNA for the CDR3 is TGTGCCAGCAGTTTGACAGGGTCAGGGGAAAAACTGTTTTTT. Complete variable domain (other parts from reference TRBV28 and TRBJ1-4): DVKVTQSSRYLVKRTGEKVFLECVQDMDHENMFWYRQDPGLGLRLIYFSYDVKMKEKGDIPEGYSVSREKKERFSLILESASTNQTSMYLCASSLTGSGEKLFFGSGTQLSVL.

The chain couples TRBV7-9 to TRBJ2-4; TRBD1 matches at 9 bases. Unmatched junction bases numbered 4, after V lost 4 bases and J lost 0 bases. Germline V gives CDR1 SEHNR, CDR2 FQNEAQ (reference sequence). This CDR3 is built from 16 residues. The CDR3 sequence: CASSSPGQGAKNIQYF. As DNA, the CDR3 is TGTGCCAGCAGCTCTCCGGGACAGGGAGCCAAAAACATTCAGTACTTC.

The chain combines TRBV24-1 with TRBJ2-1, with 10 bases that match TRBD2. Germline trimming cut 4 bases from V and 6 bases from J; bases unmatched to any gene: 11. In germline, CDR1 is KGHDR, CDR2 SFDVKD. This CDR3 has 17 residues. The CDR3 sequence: CATSDRLAGQHPNEQFF. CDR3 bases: TGTGCCACCAGTGACAGACTAGCGGGCCAACATCCCAATGAGCAGTTCTTC.